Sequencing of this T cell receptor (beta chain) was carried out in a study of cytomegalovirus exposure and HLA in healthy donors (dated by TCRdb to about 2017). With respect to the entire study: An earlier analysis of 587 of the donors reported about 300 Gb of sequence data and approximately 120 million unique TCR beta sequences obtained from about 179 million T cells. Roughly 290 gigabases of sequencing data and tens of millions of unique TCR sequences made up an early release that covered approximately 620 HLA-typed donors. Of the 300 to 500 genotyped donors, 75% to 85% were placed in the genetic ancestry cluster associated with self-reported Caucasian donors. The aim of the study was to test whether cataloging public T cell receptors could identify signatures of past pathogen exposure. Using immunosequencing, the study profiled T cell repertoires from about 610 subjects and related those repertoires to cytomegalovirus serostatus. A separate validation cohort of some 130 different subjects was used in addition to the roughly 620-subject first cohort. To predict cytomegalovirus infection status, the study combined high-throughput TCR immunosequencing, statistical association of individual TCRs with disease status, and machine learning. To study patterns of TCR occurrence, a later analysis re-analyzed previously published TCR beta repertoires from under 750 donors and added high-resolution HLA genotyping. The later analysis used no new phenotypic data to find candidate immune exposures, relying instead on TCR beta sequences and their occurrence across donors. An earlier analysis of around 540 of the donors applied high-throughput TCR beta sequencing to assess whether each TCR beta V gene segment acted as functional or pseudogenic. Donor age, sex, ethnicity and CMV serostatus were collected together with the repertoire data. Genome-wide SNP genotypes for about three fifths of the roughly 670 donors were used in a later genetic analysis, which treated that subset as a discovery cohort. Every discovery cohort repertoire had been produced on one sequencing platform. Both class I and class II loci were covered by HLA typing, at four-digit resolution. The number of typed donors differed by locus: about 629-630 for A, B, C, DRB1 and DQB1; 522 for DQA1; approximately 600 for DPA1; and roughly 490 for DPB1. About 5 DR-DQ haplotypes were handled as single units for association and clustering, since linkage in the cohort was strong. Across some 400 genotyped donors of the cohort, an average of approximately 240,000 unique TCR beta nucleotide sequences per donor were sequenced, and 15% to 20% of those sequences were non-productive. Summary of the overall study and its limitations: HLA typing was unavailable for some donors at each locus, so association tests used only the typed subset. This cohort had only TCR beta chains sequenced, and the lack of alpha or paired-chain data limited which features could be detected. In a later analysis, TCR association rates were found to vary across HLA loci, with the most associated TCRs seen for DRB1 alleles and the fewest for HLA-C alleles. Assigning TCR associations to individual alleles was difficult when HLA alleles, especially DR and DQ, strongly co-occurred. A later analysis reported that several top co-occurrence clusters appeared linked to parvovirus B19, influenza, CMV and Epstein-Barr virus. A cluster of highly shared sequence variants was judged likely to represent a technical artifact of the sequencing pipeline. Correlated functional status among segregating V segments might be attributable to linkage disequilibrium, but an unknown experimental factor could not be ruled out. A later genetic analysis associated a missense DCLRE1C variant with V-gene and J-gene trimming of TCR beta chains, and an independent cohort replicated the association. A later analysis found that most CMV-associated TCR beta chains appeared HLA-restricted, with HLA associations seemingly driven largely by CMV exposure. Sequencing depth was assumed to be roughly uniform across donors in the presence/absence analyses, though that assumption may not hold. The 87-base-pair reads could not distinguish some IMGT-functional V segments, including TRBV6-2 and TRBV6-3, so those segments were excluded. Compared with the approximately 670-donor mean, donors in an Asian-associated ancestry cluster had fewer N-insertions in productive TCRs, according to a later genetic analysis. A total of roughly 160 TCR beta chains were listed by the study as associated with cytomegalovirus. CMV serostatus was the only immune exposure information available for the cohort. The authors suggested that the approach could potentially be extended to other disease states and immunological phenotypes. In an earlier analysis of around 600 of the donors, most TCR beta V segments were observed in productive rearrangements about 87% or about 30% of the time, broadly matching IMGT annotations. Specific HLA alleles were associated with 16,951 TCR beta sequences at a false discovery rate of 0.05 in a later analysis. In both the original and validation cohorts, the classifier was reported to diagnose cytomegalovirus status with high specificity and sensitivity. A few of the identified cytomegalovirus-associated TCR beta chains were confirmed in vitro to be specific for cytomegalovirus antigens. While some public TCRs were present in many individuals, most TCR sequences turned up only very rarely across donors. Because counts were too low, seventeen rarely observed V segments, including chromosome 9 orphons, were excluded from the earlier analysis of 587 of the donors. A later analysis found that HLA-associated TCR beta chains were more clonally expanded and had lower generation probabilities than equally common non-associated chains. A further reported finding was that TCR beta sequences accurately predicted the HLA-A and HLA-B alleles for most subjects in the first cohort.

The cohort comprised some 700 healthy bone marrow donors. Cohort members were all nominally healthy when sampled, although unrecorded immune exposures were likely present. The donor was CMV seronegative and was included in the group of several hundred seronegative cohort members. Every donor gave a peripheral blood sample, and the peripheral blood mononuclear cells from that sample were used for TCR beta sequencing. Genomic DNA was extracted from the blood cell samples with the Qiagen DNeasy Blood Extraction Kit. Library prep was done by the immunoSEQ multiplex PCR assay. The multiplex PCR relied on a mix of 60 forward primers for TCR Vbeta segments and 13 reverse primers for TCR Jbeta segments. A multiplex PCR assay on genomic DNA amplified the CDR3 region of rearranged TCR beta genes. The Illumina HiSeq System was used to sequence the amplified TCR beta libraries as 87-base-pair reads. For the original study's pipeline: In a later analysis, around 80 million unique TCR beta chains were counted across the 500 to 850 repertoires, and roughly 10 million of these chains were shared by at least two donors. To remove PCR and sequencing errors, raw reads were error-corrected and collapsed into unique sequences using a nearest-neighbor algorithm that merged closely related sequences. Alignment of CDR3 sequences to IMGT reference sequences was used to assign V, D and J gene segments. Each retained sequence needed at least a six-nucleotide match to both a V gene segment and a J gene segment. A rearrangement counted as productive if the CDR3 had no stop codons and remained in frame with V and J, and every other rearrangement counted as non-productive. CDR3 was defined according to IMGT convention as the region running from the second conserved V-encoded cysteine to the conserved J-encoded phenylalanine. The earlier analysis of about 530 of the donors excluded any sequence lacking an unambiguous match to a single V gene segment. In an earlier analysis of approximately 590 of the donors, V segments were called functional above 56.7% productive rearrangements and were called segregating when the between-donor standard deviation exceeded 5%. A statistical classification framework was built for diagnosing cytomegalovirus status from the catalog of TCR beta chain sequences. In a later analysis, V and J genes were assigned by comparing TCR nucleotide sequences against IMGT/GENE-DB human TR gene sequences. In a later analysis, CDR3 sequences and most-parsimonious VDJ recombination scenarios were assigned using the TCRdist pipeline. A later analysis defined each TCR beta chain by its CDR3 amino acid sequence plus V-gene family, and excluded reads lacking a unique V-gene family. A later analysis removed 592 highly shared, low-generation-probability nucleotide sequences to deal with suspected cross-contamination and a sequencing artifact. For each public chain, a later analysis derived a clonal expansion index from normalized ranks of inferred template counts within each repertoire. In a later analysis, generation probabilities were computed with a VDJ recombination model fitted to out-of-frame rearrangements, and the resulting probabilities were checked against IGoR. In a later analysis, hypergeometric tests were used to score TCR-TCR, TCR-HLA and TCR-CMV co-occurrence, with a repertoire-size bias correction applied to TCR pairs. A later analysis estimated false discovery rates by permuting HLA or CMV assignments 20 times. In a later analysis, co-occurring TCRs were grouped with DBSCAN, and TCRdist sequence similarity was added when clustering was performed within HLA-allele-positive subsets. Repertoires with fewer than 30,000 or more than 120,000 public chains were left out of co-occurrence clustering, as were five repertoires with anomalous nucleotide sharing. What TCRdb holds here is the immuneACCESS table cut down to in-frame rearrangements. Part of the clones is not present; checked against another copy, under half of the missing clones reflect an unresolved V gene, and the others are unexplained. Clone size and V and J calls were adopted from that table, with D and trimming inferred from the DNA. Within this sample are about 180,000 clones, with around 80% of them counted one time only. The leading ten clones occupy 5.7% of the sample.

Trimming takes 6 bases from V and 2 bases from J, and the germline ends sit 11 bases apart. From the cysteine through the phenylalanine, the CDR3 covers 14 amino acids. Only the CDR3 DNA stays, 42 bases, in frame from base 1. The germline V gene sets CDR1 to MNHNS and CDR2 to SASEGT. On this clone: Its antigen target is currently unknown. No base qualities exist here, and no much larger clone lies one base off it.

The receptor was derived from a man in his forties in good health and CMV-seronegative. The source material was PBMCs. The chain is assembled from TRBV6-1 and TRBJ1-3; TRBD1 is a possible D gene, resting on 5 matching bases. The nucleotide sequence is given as TGTGCCAGCAGGCCCGGGGGGACTGGAAACACCATATATTTT. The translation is CASRPGGTGNTIYF.